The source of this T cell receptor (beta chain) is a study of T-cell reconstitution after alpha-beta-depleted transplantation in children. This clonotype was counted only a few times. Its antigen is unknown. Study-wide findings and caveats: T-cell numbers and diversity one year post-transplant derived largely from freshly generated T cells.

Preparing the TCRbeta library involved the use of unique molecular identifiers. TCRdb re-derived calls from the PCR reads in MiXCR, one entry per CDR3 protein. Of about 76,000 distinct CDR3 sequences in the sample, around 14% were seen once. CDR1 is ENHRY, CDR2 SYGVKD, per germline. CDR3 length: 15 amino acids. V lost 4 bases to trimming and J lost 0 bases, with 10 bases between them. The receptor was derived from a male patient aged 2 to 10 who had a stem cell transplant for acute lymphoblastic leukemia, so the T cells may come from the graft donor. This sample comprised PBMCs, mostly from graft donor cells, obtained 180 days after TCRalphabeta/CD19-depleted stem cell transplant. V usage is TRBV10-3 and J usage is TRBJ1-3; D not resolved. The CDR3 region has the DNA TGTGCCATCAGTGCGGACCGAGTCTCTGGAAACACCATATATTTT. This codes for CAISADRVSGNTIYF.